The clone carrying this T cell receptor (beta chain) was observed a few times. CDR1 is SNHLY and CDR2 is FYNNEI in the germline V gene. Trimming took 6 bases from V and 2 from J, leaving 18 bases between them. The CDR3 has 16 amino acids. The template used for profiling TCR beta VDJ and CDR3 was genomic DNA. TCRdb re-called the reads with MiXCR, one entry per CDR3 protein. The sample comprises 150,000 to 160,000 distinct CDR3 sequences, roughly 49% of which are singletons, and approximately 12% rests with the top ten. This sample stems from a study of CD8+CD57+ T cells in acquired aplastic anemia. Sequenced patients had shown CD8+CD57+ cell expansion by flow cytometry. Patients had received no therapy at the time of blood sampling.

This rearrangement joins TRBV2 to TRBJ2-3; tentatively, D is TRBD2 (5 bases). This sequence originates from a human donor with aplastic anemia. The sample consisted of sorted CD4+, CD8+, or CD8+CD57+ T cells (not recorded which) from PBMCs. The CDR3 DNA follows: TGTGCCAGCAGCCGATTCAACCGGGGAGCCACAGATACGCAGTATTTT. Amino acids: CASSRFNRGATDTQYF. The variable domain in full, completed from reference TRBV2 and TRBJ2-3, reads EPEVTQTPSHQVTQMGQEVILRCVPISNHLYFYWYRQILGQKVEFLVSFYNNEISEKSEIFDDQFSVERPDGSNFTLKIRSTKLEDSAMYFCASSRFNRGATDTQYFGPGTRLTVL.